The rows below give T cell receptor beta chains drawn from one sample of a study of blood T cell repertoires in COVID-19. Clones were read by immunoSEQ multiplex PCR, and TCRdb kept only the in-frame ones, dropping some. The sample yields approximately 360,000 clones, nearly 90% seen once. What was sequenced was peripheral blood. The receptors stem from a man aged 18 to 35 with active or convalescent COVID-19. Both conserved end residues are part of each CDR3. Fields, in order: J gene, D gene, clone size, V gene, CDR3 length, CDR3 protein, CDR3 DNA. D genes are given only for firm matches. Expanded clones are given a class, and other clones once, few, many or no size at all.

TRBJ2-1 TRBD1 - TRBV5-1 16 CASSPAGTGGVNEQFF TGCGCCAGCAGCCCGGCCGGGACAGGGGGAGTTAATGAGCAGTTCTTC
TRBJ2-7 TRBD1 - TRBV28 14 CASTETGGKNEQYF TGTGCCAGCACCGAAACAGGGGGGAAGAACGAGCAGTACTTC
TRBJ2-3 TRBD2 - TRBV6-6 17 CASSPTGLAGFTDTQYF TGTGCCAGCAGTCCCACGGGACTAGCGGGGTTCACAGATACGCAGTATTTT
TRBJ1-4 - - TRBV18 16 CASSQTGAGPNEKLFF TGTGCCAGCTCACAAACAGGCGCAGGACCTAATGAAAAACTGTTTTTT
TRBJ1-3 TRBD1 - TRBV5-5 17 CASSLAAGGSSGNTIYF TGTGCCAGCAGCTTGGCGGCAGGGGGAAGCTCTGGAAACACCATATATTTT
TRBJ1-4 - - TRBV18 13 CASSRRDIEKLFF TGTGCCAGCTCACGCCGGGACATTGAAAAACTGTTTTTT
TRBJ2-3 - - TRBV7-9 14 CASTNIGDTDTQYF TGTGCCAGCACCAACATAGGAGACACAGATACGCAGTATTTT
TRBJ1-5 TRBD1 - TRBV28 16 CASSFRSYRGFQPQHF TGTGCCAGCAGTTTTAGGTCCTACAGGGGGTTTCAGCCCCAGCATTTT
TRBJ2-7 - - TRBV9 15 CASSVDGRSSNEQYF TGTGCCAGCAGCGTAGACGGGAGAAGTTCCAACGAGCAGTACTTC
TRBJ2-7 TRBD2 few TRBV7-2 17 CASSSPNGGLGVREQYF TGTGCCAGCAGCTCCCCCAATGGGGGACTAGGGGTACGCGAGCAGTACTTC
TRBJ1-4 - - TRBV29-1 13 CSVATGIGEKLFF TGCAGCGTTGCTACAGGGATTGGCGAAAAACTGTTTTTT
TRBJ2-3 TRBD2 - TRBV24-1 17 CATSIARLAGGEDTQYF TGTGCCACCAGCATTGCCCGACTAGCGGGGGGCGAAGATACGCAGTATTTT
TRBJ2-7 TRBD1 - TRBV19 15 CASSLGQGSFYEQYF TGTGCCAGTAGTCTTGGACAGGGGAGTTTCTACGAGCAGTACTTC
TRBJ1-5 - - TRBV7-8 13 CASSRGSNQPQHF TGTGCCAGCAGCCGCGGTAGCAATCAGCCCCAGCATTTT
TRBJ2-2 - - TRBV6-2/TRBV6-3 16 CASSYLSQGNTGELFF TGTGCCAGCAGTTACCTGTCTCAGGGAAACACCGGGGAGCTGTTTTTT
TRBJ1-4 - - TRBV7-2 15 CASSLGGGTNEKLFF TGTGCCAGCAGCTTAGGCGGGGGCACTAATGAAAAACTGTTTTTT
TRBJ1-2 - - TRBV19 15 CASSIEGQATSGYTF TGTGCCAGTAGTATAGAGGGACAAGCAACCTCAGGCTACACCTTC
TRBJ2-5 TRBD2 - TRBV19 17 CASSTGPGTSGRETQYF TGTGCCAGTAGTACGGGACCCGGGACTAGCGGGAGAGAGACCCAGTACTTC
TRBJ1-2 TRBD1 - TRBV7-9 19 CASSLWMARDRGGDYGYTF TGTGCCAGCAGCTTGTGGATGGCACGGGACAGGGGTGGAGACTATGGCTACACCTTC
TRBJ1-5 - - TRBV12-3/TRBV12-4 13 CASTQTDNQPQHF TGTGCCAGCACCCAGACAGACAATCAGCCCCAGCATTTT
TRBJ1-2 TRBD1 - TRBV28 14 CASSFVRGDYGYTF TGTGCCAGCAGTTTCGTCAGGGGGGACTATGGCTACACCTTC
TRBJ2-7 - - TRBV5-1 14 CASSLGEGGYEQYF TGCGCCAGCAGCTTGGGTGAAGGCGGCTACGAGCAGTACTTC
TRBJ1-2 TRBD1 - TRBV6-5 15 CASRKQGLGDYGYTF TGTGCCAGCAGAAAACAGGGGTTAGGGGACTATGGCTACACCTTC
TRBJ1-5 - - TRBV6-5 14 CATWRQIGDQPQHF TGTGCCACTTGGAGACAGATAGGTGATCAGCCCCAGCATTTT
TRBJ2-5 - - TRBV4-1 14 CASSQGAGLETQYF TGCGCCAGCAGCCAAGGGGCAGGGTTGGAGACCCAGTACTTC
TRBJ1-3 - - TRBV7-8 14 CASSLPSSGNTIYF TGTGCCAGCAGCTTACCCAGCTCTGGAAACACCATATATTTT
TRBJ2-2 - - TRBV28 13 CASSFRWTGELFF TGTGCCAGCAGTTTCCGGTGGACCGGGGAGCTGTTTTTT
TRBJ1-2 - - TRBV7-2 14 CASSLGTMNYGYTF TGTGCCAGCAGCTTAGGGACAATGAACTATGGCTACACCTTC
TRBJ1-2 - - TRBV7-9 13 CASSLGTDYGYTF TGTGCCAGCAGCTTGGGGACTGACTATGGCTACACCTTC
TRBJ2-7 TRBD2 - TRBV28 14 CASSLPGLDGEQYF TGTGCCAGCAGTTTACCGGGACTAGACGGCGAGCAGTACTTC
TRBJ2-5 - - TRBV18 14 CASSLDSYQETQYF TGTGCCAGCTCACTGGACAGTTACCAAGAGACCCAGTACTTC
TRBJ2-1 TRBD2 - TRBV7-8 17 CASSLGGLAEVYNEQFF TGTGCCAGCAGCTTAGGGGGACTAGCGGAAGTCTACAATGAGCAGTTCTTC
TRBJ2-7 - - TRBV5-6 16 CASSLRAAGSPYEQYF TGTGCCAGCAGCTTGAGGGCTGCGGGGAGCCCCTACGAGCAGTACTTC
TRBJ2-1 - - TRBV5-6 12 CASSLGAVGQFF TGTGCCAGCAGCTTGGGGGCTGTGGGGCAGTTCTTC
TRBJ1-5 - - TRBV28 16 CASSFVGKGRNQPQHF TGTGCCAGCAGTTTCGTAGGGAAGGGGCGTAATCAGCCCCAGCATTTT
TRBJ2-7 TRBD1 - TRBV5-5 14 CASSYRDRDYEQYF TGTGCCAGCAGCTACCGGGACAGAGACTACGAGCAGTACTTC
TRBJ1-4 - - TRBV9 17 CASSRSRGRATNEKLFF TGTGCCAGCTCGAGATCCAGGGGCCGTGCAACTAATGAAAAACTGTTTTTT
TRBJ2-5 - - TRBV7-7 16 CASSLSSRGAQETQYF TGTGCTAGCAGCTTATCGTCCCGGGGGGCCCAAGAGACCCAGTACTTC
TRBJ1-4 - - TRBV18 12 CASSPRGEKLFF TGTGCCAGCTCACCTAGGGGTGAAAAACTGTTTTTT
TRBJ1-5 TRBD1 - TRBV5-5 16 CASTNPGTGINQPQHF TGTGCCAGCACCAATCCCGGGACAGGGATTAATCAGCCCCAGCATTTT
TRBJ2-7 - once TRBV29-1 12 CSALRGYYEQYF TGCAGCGCCCTCAGGGGATATTACGAGCAGTACTTC
TRBJ1-2 TRBD1 - TRBV7-9 15 CASSLGQGANYGYTF TGTGCCAGCAGCTTGGGACAGGGGGCGAACTATGGCTACACCTTC
TRBJ1-3 - - TRBV19 18 CASSIRVWTPTSGNTIYF TGTGCCAGTAGTATTCGGGTATGGACACCAACCTCTGGAAACACCATATATTTT
TRBJ1-5 TRBD1 - TRBV28 17 CASSSPRQGASNQPQHF TGTGCCAGCAGTTCCCCGCGACAGGGGGCGAGCAATCAGCCCCAGCATTTT
TRBJ2-6 - - TRBV5-1 16 CASSPDSPSGANVLTF TGCGCCAGCAGCCCCGACAGCCCTTCTGGGGCCAACGTCCTGACTTTC
TRBJ1-2 TRBD1 - TRBV5-6 13 CASSLQGNYGYTF TGTGCCAGCAGCTTACAGGGGAACTATGGCTACACCTTC
TRBJ1-1 - once TRBV27 13 CASSPLGETEAFF TGTGCCAGCAGCCCCTTAGGGGAAACTGAAGCTTTCTTT
TRBJ2-1 TRBD2 - TRBV5-1 14 CASSVSGSPNEQFF TGCGCCAGCAGTGTCAGCGGGAGTCCAAATGAGCAGTTCTTC
TRBJ2-1 - few TRBV19 13 CASSRGGNNEQFF TGTGCCAGTAGCCGCGGAGGGAACAATGAGCAGTTCTTC
TRBJ1-1 - - TRBV27 14 CASKPGGPNTEAFF TGTGCCAGCAAACCCGGGGGGCCGAACACTGAAGCTTTCTTT